The rows below give T cell receptor beta chains drawn from one sample of a study of blood T cell repertoires in COVID-19. TCRdb's copy holds only in-frame clones and misses some; the assay was immunoSEQ multiplex PCR. The profile covers 250,000 or so clones, with approximately 86% appearing a single time and more than 5.5% taken by the ten largest. Sequenced: peripheral blood. The source is a human donor in a cohort sampled during active COVID-19. The CDR3 runs from the conserved cysteine through the conserved F or W. D genes are given only for firm matches. The size field is filled for only some rows; it gives once, few, many or a size class.

V: TRBV6-5
J: TRBJ1-1
size: .
D: .
CDR3: CASTLLAEAFF
DNA: TGTGCCAGCACCCTATTGGCTGAAGCTTTCTTT

V: TRBV12-3/TRBV12-4
J: TRBJ1-1
size: .
D: .
CDR3: CASSRGQNTEAFF
DNA: TGTGCCAGCAGCCGCGGACAGAACACTGAAGCTTTCTTT

V: TRBV28
J: TRBJ1-2
size: once
D: TRBD1
CDR3: CASSSGQGHYGYTF
DNA: TGTGCCAGCAGTTCGGGACAGGGGCACTATGGCTACACCTTC

V: TRBV19
J: TRBJ1-5
size: .
D: .
CDR3: CASSIGGSPQPQHF
DNA: TGTGCCAGTAGTATTGGAGGGAGCCCTCAGCCCCAGCATTTT

V: TRBV20-1
J: TRBJ1-2
size: .
D: .
CDR3: CSAWEGLGYTF
DNA: TGCAGTGCATGGGAGGGGTTAGGCTACACCTTC

V: TRBV5-1
J: TRBJ2-3
size: once
D: .
CDR3: CASSLVGIGTDTQYF
DNA: TGCGCCAGCAGCTTGGTCGGGATAGGCACAGATACGCAGTATTTT

V: TRBV28
J: TRBJ2-3
size: .
D: .
CDR3: CASSRATRTDTQYF
DNA: TGTGCCAGCTCCCGGGCTACTAGGACAGATACGCAGTATTTT

V: TRBV29-1
J: TRBJ2-1
size: .
D: TRBD2
CDR3: CSVEDRGTSGRNEQFF
DNA: TGCAGCGTTGAAGATCGGGGGACTAGCGGGAGAAATGAGCAGTTCTTC

V: TRBV28
J: TRBJ2-2
size: few
D: .
CDR3: CASTLNTGELFF
DNA: TGTGCCAGCACTCTGAACACCGGGGAGCTGTTTTTT

V: TRBV27
J: TRBJ1-2
size: .
D: .
CDR3: CASSLSSGSYGYTF
DNA: TGTGCCAGCAGTTTATCATCCGGGAGCTATGGCTACACCTTC

V: TRBV6-6
J: TRBJ2-7
size: .
D: TRBD1
CDR3: CASSYPQGDRNEQYF
DNA: TGTGCCAGCAGTTACCCACAGGGGGATCGGAACGAGCAGTACTTC

V: TRBV4-1
J: TRBJ1-2
size: few
D: TRBD1
CDR3: CASSPHRTGDYGYTF
DNA: TGCGCCAGCAGCCCCCATCGGACAGGGGACTATGGCTACACCTTC

V: TRBV19
J: TRBJ1-2
size: .
D: .
CDR3: CASSIGANYGYTF
DNA: TGTGCCAGTAGTATAGGAGCTAACTATGGCTACACCTTC

V: TRBV6-6
J: TRBJ2-5
size: .
D: .
CDR3: CASNSDILAASQYF
DNA: TGTGCCAGCAACTCGGATATATTAGCGGCCTCCCAGTACTTC

V: TRBV18
J: TRBJ1-4
size: .
D: TRBD1
CDR3: CASSPRDRGEKLFF
DNA: TGTGCCAGCTCACCACGGGACAGGGGCGAAAAACTGTTTTTT

V: TRBV28
J: TRBJ2-3
size: .
D: .
CDR3: CASSPGQSTDTQYF
DNA: TGTGCCAGCAGTCCCGGACAGAGCACAGATACGCAGTATTTT

V: TRBV6-5
J: TRBJ2-3
size: once
D: TRBD1
CDR3: CASSQGALSTDTQYF
DNA: TGTGCCAGCAGTCAGGGGGCCCTTAGCACAGATACGCAGTATTTT

V: TRBV6-2/TRBV6-3
J: TRBJ2-2
size: .
D: .
CDR3: CASSYSGSANTGELFF
DNA: TGTGCCAGCAGTTACTCCGGGTCAGCGAACACCGGGGAGCTGTTTTTT

V: TRBV5-1
J: TRBJ2-2
size: .
D: TRBD2
CDR3: CASSPGTSGTGELFF
DNA: TGCGCCAGCAGCCCTGGGACTAGCGGAACCGGGGAGCTGTTTTTT

V: TRBV24-1
J: TRBJ2-5
size: .
D: TRBD2
CDR3: CATSDPGTKRSQETQYF
DNA: TGTGCCACCAGTGACCCCGGGACTAAACGATCCCAAGAGACCCAGTACTTC

V: TRBV11-3
J: TRBJ2-1
size: .
D: TRBD2
CDR3: CASSLTLTSGWNEQFF
DNA: TGTGCCAGCAGCTTAACCCTCACTAGCGGTTGGAATGAGCAGTTCTTC

V: TRBV7-9
J: TRBJ2-1
size: .
D: TRBD2
CDR3: CASSLGGLVLSNEQFF
DNA: TGTGCCAGCAGCTTAGGCGGACTAGTTCTTTCCAATGAGCAGTTCTTC

V: TRBV28
J: TRBJ1-1
size: .
D: .
CDR3: CASSRQALNTEAFF
DNA: TGTGCCAGCAGTCGACAGGCCTTGAACACTGAAGCTTTCTTT

V: TRBV5-1
J: TRBJ1-4
size: .
D: .
CDR3: CASSSLQGTNEKLFF
DNA: TGCGCCAGCAGCTCTTTACAGGGAACTAATGAAAAACTGTTTTTT

V: TRBV11-1
J: TRBJ2-7
size: .
D: .
CDR3: CASSLWGDRQQYF
DNA: TGTGCCAGCAGCTTATGGGGCGATAGGCAACAGTACTTC

V: TRBV19
J: TRBJ2-7
size: once
D: TRBD1
CDR3: CASSVGQGAPYEQYF
DNA: TGTGCCAGTAGTGTAGGACAGGGGGCACCCTACGAGCAGTACTTC

V: TRBV16
J: TRBJ2-2
size: .
D: .
CDR3: CASSQSILQNTGELFF
DNA: TGTGCCAGCAGCCAATCGATACTACAGAACACCGGGGAGCTGTTTTTT

V: TRBV5-1
J: TRBJ2-5
size: .
D: TRBD1
CDR3: CASSASGTETPRYF
DNA: TGCGCCAGCAGCGCCTCCGGGACAGAGACACCAAGATACTTC

V: TRBV6-1
J: TRBJ2-5
size: .
D: TRBD2
CDR3: CASSEHLAGVETQYF
DNA: TGTGCCAGCAGTGAACACCTAGCGGGAGTAGAGACCCAGTACTTC

V: TRBV11-2
J: TRBJ1-5
size: few
D: .
CDR3: CASSLDRDQPQHF
DNA: TGTGCCAGCAGCTTAGATCGGGATCAGCCCCAGCATTTT

V: TRBV6-5
J: TRBJ1-4
size: .
D: .
CDR3: CASSLGQPAKLFF
DNA: TGTGCCAGCAGTTTAGGACAGCCTGCGAAACTGTTTTTT

V: TRBV24-1
J: TRBJ2-2
size: .
D: TRBD1
CDR3: CATSDLDRGLAGELFF
DNA: TGTGCCACCAGTGATCTCGACAGGGGGCTGGCCGGGGAGCTGTTTTTT

V: TRBV19
J: TRBJ2-3
size: .
D: TRBD2
CDR3: CASSIVRASGGRNTQYF
DNA: TGTGCCAGTAGTATAGTAAGGGCTAGCGGGGGTCGAAATACGCAGTATTTT

V: TRBV11-1
J: TRBJ1-1
size: .
D: TRBD1
CDR3: CASSAGRGRKAFF
DNA: TGTGCCAGCAGCGCCGGCAGGGGGCGTAAAGCTTTCTTT

V: TRBV3-1/TRBV3-2
J: TRBJ2-6
size: .
D: TRBD1
CDR3: CASSHRQGALGANVLTF
DNA: TGTGCCAGCAGCCACAGACAGGGGGCGCTTGGGGCCAACGTCCTGACTTTC

V: TRBV6-2/TRBV6-3
J: TRBJ1-1
size: .
D: .
CDR3: CASSELLGRENTEAFF
DNA: TGTGCCAGCAGCGAACTACTTGGACGGGAGAACACTGAAGCTTTCTTT

V: TRBV7-9
J: TRBJ2-1
size: many
D: TRBD2
CDR3: CASSHTSGRTNEQFF
DNA: TGTGCCAGCAGCCACACTAGCGGGAGGACAAATGAGCAGTTCTTC

V: TRBV28
J: TRBJ1-3
size: .
D: .
CDR3: CASSDQGQSGNTIYF
DNA: TGTGCCAGCAGTGACCAGGGGCAGTCTGGAAACACCATATATTTT

V: TRBV28
J: TRBJ1-3
size: .
D: .
CDR3: CASSHINRDGNTIYF
DNA: TGTGCCAGCAGTCACATTAACAGGGATGGAAACACCATATATTTT

V: TRBV18
J: TRBJ2-5
size: .
D: TRBD2
CDR3: CASSPGLAGMGTQYF
DNA: TGTGCCAGCTCACCAGGACTAGCGGGAATGGGGACCCAGTACTTC

V: TRBV5-1
J: TRBJ2-1
size: .
D: TRBD2
CDR3: CASSFQAGGLGEQFF
DNA: TGCGCCAGCAGCTTCCAAGCGGGGGGGCTCGGTGAGCAGTTCTTC

V: TRBV3-1/TRBV3-2
J: TRBJ2-3
size: .
D: .
CDR3: CASSQGLRLDSDTQYF
DNA: TGTGCCAGCAGCCAAGGCCTCAGATTAGACTCAGATACGCAGTATTTT

V: TRBV19
J: TRBJ2-1
size: many
D: .
CDR3: CASSTLGHEQFF
DNA: TGTGCCAGTAGTACCCTAGGACACGAGCAGTTCTTC

V: TRBV6-6
J: TRBJ1-1
size: .
D: TRBD1
CDR3: CASSYGQGGMNTEAFF
DNA: TGTGCCAGCAGTTACGGACAGGGAGGAATGAACACTGAAGCTTTCTTT

V: TRBV10-3
J: TRBJ2-6
size: .
D: TRBD1
CDR3: CAIRGQGFGANVLTF
DNA: TGTGCCATCAGGGGACAGGGCTTTGGGGCCAACGTCCTGACTTTC

V: TRBV28
J: TRBJ2-7
size: .
D: TRBD2
CDR3: CASSGGGVSIYEQYF
DNA: TGTGCCAGCAGCGGGGGAGGGGTCAGTATCTACGAGCAGTACTTC

V: TRBV6-5
J: TRBJ2-2
size: .
D: .
CDR3: CASRFLATGELFF
DNA: TGTGCCAGCAGGTTCCTAGCCACCGGGGAGCTGTTTTTT

V: TRBV19
J: TRBJ1-4
size: .
D: .
CDR3: CASAQGPNEKLFF
DNA: TGTGCCAGTGCACAGGGACCGAATGAAAAACTGTTTTTT

V: TRBV4-2
J: TRBJ1-2
size: .
D: .
CDR3: CASSRLGRGSYGYTF
DNA: TGTGCCAGCAGCCGACTAGGGCGGGGGTCTTATGGCTACACCTTC

V: TRBV7-9
J: TRBJ1-4
size: .
D: .
CDR3: CASSLSRSDEKLFF
DNA: TGTGCCAGCAGCTTATCCAGGTCGGATGAAAAACTGTTTTTT

V: TRBV6-4
J: TRBJ1-2
size: .
D: .
CDR3: CASSDSRYGYTF
DNA: TGTGCCAGCAGTGACTCCAGATATGGCTACACCTTC

V: TRBV12-3/TRBV12-4
J: TRBJ1-1
size: .
D: .
CDR3: CASSLVLDTEAFF
DNA: TGTGCCAGCAGTTTAGTCCTAGACACTGAAGCTTTCTTT

V: TRBV15
J: TRBJ1-3
size: .
D: .
CDR3: CATSRDRGSGNTIYF
DNA: TGTGCCACCAGCAGAGATAGGGGGTCGGGAAACACCATATATTTT

V: TRBV6-5
J: TRBJ1-4
size: .
D: .
CDR3: CASSRTGTTNEKLFF
DNA: TGTGCCAGCAGCCGGACCGGGACAACTAATGAAAAACTGTTTTTT

V: TRBV6-5
J: TRBJ1-4
size: .
D: .
CDR3: CASSSQGRPNEKLFF
DNA: TGTGCCAGCAGTTCACAGGGCAGGCCTAATGAAAAACTGTTTTTT

V: TRBV2
J: TRBJ2-5
size: .
D: .
CDR3: CASSETGVQETQYF
DNA: TGTGCCAGCAGTGAGACGGGGGTACAAGAGACCCAGTACTTC

V: TRBV27
J: TRBJ1-2
size: .
D: TRBD1
CDR3: CASSLSYGTGEGGYTF
DNA: TGTGCCAGCAGTTTATCCTATGGGACAGGGGAGGGCGGCTACACCTTC

V: TRBV5-1
J: TRBJ2-5
size: .
D: .
CDR3: CASSLVREKETQYF
DNA: TGCGCCAGCAGCTTGGTCCGAGAAAAAGAGACCCAGTACTTC